The T cell receptor beta chain under discussion was sequenced for a study of blood T cell repertoires in COVID-19. For the study at large: Nucleic acid was either cDNA or gDNA, and it came from T cells, B-cell-depleted T cells, or PBMCs.

Trimming took 5 bases from V and 7 from J, leaving 15 bases between them. Germline V gene sequence: CDR1 MNHEY, CDR2 SVGAGI. CDR3 length equals 15 residues. In the authors' workflow: Counts of nucleated cells, estimated from reference gene primer amplification, were obtained. Assay: immunoSEQ multiplex PCR; the TCRdb copy retains only in-frame clones and omits some. For V, J and clone size, that table is used; D and trimming come from the DNA. This table has 250,000 or so clones, approximately 84% appearing once. The rearrangement links TRBV6-5 to TRBJ1-6, with no clear D. Sequencing was carried out using peripheral blood. This TCR derives from a woman of 80 years or more with acute or convalescent COVID-19. CDR3 amino acids: CASSHDPAGNSPLHF. The CDR3 region has the DNA TGTGCCAGCAGTCACGACCCCGCGGGAAATTCACCCCTCCACTTT.